The 2 T cell receptor beta chains below were found in one sample sequenced in a study of Graves' ophthalmopathy and Graves' hyperthyroidism. Amplified material comprised TCR beta CDR3 regions derived from RNA transcripts. Scientists carried out first-round RT-PCR using HTBI primers and then a second-round multiplex PCR. In TCRdb, the multiplex PCR reads were re-called with MiXCR into one record per CDR3 protein. Among about 380,000 distinct CDR3 sequences listed, about 16% were seen once. The sequenced sample was peripheral blood. The receptors shown here come from a woman aged 18-29 years with stable Graves' hyperthyroidism.

In its sample, this clonotype was seen many times. The genes are TRBV2 and TRBJ2-2, with 8 bases fitting TRBD1. V lost 9 bases and J lost 1; bases outside the gene matches: 7. The CDR3 consists of 15 residues. Germline lookup yields CDR1 SNHLY and CDR2 FYNNEI. Here the CDR3 DNA reads TGTGCCAGAGACTCCGGGACAGGGAACACCGGGGAGCTGTTTTTT. It specifies CARDSGTGNTGELFF.

This clonotype was counted many times. The chain joins TRBV29-1 to TRBJ1-2; D gene unclear. Germline CDR1 SQVTM, CDR2 ANQGSEA. The length of the CDR3 is 10 residues. Trimming took off 3 bases at V and 12 bases at J, with 11 bases between the two ends. CDR3 loop: CSVDLTSHTF. The CDR3, as DNA: TGCAGCGTTGATCTTACGTCCCACACCTTC.